This T cell receptor (beta chain) was recovered during a study of technical replicates of blood from a few donors. Assay: immunoSEQ multiplex PCR; the TCRdb copy retains only in-frame clones and omits some. The sample has about 100,000 clones, 95% seen once; the top ten hold 0.34%. Germline CDR1 is MNHEY and CDR2 is SMNVEV (reference sequence). The V gene lost 5 bases and the J gene lost 4 bases, with 16 bases spanning the gap. This CDR3 is 15 amino acids long. This chain uses TRBV27 with TRBJ2-3, with TRBD2 as a possible D gene (5 bases). The specimen sequenced was T cells isolated from PBMCs. The sequence came from a human donor in good health. The CDR3 DNA is TGTGCCAGCAGTCCCGGGGTACTAGGCCCAGATACGCAGTATTTT. Its protein product is CASSPGVLGPDTQYF.